This T cell receptor (beta chain) was observed in a study of memory CD4+ T cells and cytomegalovirus serostatus. On the study more broadly: Donors were healthy Belgian adults, about ten CMV seropositive and approximately 23 seronegative.

The sort gate was single viable CD3+CD4+CD8-CD45RO+ cells for memory CD4+ T cells. Serostatus was set by detecting CMV pp150, pp28, p38, p52 IgG. As handled by the study authors: After removing out-of-frame reads, under 2.5 million distinct TCRbeta sequences remained. The table came from immunoSEQ multiplex PCR; TCRdb's copy has only in-frame clones and leaves some out. V, J and clone size are those of that table, while D and trimming were read from the DNA. The table includes around 40,000 clones, around 79% detected once. Germline assignment: CDR1 SGHRS and CDR2 YFSETQ. With V trimmed by 9 bases and J by 6 bases, 16 bases remained unmatched. This CDR3 is built from 15 residues. General study findings and limits: Suggested: most of the CMV-linked TCR signature lies in CD4+ memory cells.

With regard to this clone: Its matching antigen is unknown.

The receptor's source is an adult in good health and CMV-seronegative. The specimen was memory CD4+ T cells from blood. This chain joins TRBV5-1 and TRBJ1-1, with 8 bases aligning to TRBD1. The CDR3 loop reads CATTDRTGKGSEAFF. Here the CDR3 DNA reads TGCGCCACGACAGATAGGACAGGGAAGGGTTCTGAAGCTTTCTTT.